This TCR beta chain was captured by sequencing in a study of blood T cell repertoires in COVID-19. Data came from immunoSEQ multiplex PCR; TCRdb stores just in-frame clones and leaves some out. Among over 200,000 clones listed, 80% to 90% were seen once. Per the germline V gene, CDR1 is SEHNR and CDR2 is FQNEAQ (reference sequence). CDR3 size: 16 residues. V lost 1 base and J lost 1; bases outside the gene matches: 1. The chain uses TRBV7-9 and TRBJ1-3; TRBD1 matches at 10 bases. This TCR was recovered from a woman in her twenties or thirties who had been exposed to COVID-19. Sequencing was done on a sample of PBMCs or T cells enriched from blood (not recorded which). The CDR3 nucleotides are TGTGCCAGCAGCTTAGGACAGGGGGCTTCTGGAAACACCATATATTTT. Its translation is CASSLGQGASGNTIYF.